This T cell receptor beta chain was profiled in a study of CD8 T cells in Susac syndrome. Relapsing-remitting disease, either stable or active, was present in the treatment-naive patients who were the multiple sclerosis controls. The CDR3 spans 14 residues. Germline CDR1 and CDR2: SQVTM and ANQGSEA. With 4 bases clipped from V and 2 bases from J, the junction kept 5 bases outside the gene matches. RNA was extracted with the RNeasy kit, and a quantity of roughly 0.45 to 1 ug was reverse transcribed using random hexamers. A multiplex approach, immunoSEQ multiplex PCR, amplified TCR beta CDR3 across 54 Vbeta and 13 Jbeta. One entry per CDR3 protein results from TCRdb running MiXCR on the immunoSEQ multiplex PCR reads. Seen here are about 300,000 distinct CDR3 sequences, about 89% observed once, and the top ten hold approximately 0.18%.

The receptor was derived from a human donor with multiple sclerosis. The genes are TRBV29-1 and TRBJ2-1, with 7 nucleotides matching TRBD2. The sample comprised CD8+ T cells from PBMCs. The CDR3 spells CSVVGRETYNEQFF. CDR3 DNA: TGCAGCGTTGTAGGGCGGGAGACCTACAATGAGCAGTTCTTC.